This paragraph reports one TCR beta chain. Antigen specificity is unknown. This entry comes from a study of T cell responses to AZD1222 COVID-19 vaccine. Whole-study findings and limits: Sampling that yielded the repertoires occurred only after the peak T cell response.

The CDR3 runs 14 residues. Germline-derived CDR1 and CDR2 are MNHEY and SVGAGI. Trimming at V came to 6 bases and at J to 4 bases, leaving 5 bases not matched to a gene. The assay was immunoSEQ multiplex PCR, and TCRdb's table has in-frame clones only and misses some. The table lists 140,000 to 150,000 clones, around 93% of them singletons. The genes are TRBV6-5 and TRBJ2-1, with 8 bases matching TRBD1. This receptor was taken from an adult in good health. The sample consisted of peripheral blood, taken on day 0 of AZD1222 vaccination. This CDR3 reads CASSPDRVYNEQFF. CDR3 nucleotide sequence: TGTGCCAGCAGCCCGGACAGGGTTTACAATGAGCAGTTCTTC.